These 13 T cell receptor beta chains share one sample of origin, sequenced in a study of blood T cell repertoires in COVID-19. The method was immunoSEQ multiplex PCR; TCRdb's version includes in-frame clones alone and lacks a portion of them. The repertoire consists of under 100,000 clones, with just over 90% occurring once and the leading ten covering 5.1%. Specimen: peripheral blood. All receptors derive from a man between 45 and 60 years old with acute or convalescent COVID-19.

This clone showed up just once. The chain joins TRBV2 to TRBJ2-5; D not resolved. The CDR3 runs 14 residues. V shed 7 bases and J shed 1 base, with 13 bases lying between them. Germline V gene lookup returns CDR1 SNHLY and CDR2 FYNNEI. CDR3 DNA: TGTGCCAGCAAGAGTATAGGAGTCCAAGAGACCCAGTACTTC. Protein product: CASKSIGVQETQYF.

V usage is TRBV6-5 and J usage is TRBJ1-2, with a tentative D call TRBD1 (6 bases). This CDR3 comprises 13 residues. Germline V gene data show CDR1 as MNHEY and CDR2 as SVGAGI. Between the trimmed V and J ends, which lost 7 bases and 8 bases, there was a span of 17 bases. As DNA, the CDR3 is TGTGCCAGCACCAAGGACAGAGCTAACGGCTACACCTTC. Protein product: CASTKDRANGYTF.

The rearrangement joins TRBV27 to TRBJ1-2; D gene ambiguous. Between the trimmed V and J ends, which lost 0 bases and 3 bases, there was a span of 11 bases. The CDR3 is made up of 15 amino acids. Per germline, CDR1 MNHEY and CDR2 SMNVEV (reference sequence). The CDR3 loop is CASSLSADSYYGYTF. DNA of the CDR3: TGTGCCAGCAGTTTATCCGCGGACTCTTACTATGGCTACACCTTC.

J is TRBJ1-2 and V is TRBV6-2 or TRBV6-3, with D possibly being TRBD1 (5 bases). The CDR3 spans 14 residues. Looked up from germline, CDR1 is MNHEY and CDR2 is SVGEGT. Trimming pared 2 bases from V and 2 bases from J, leaving 9 bases between. CDR3 DNA sequence: TGTGCCAGCAGTTACGTGACAGCCAACTATGGCTACACCTTC. This translates into CASSYVTANYGYTF.

The V call is TRBV5-8, the J call TRBJ1-2; perhaps TRBD1 as D (5 bases). Trimming shortened V by 1 base and J by 3 bases, and 13 bases separated the two germline ends. Germline V lookup: CDR1 SGHTS, CDR2 YDEGEE. This CDR3 is 15 amino acids long. The CDR3 nucleotides are TGTGCCAGCAGCTTGAAATTCGGGGGGGACTATGGCTACACCTTC. As protein: CASSLKFGGDYGYTF. Drawing the rest from reference TRBV5-8 and TRBJ1-2, the complete variable domain is EAGVTQSPTHLIKTRGQQATLRCSPISGHTSVYWYQQALGLGLQFLLWYDEGEERNRGNFPPRFSGRQFPNYSSELNVNALELEDSALYLCASSLKFGGDYGYTFGSGTRLTVV.

The CDR3 region is CASSIVRGQNEKLFF. As DNA, the CDR3 is TGTGCCAGTAGTATAGTGCGGGGACAGAATGAAAAACTGTTTTTT. V usage is TRBV19 and J usage is TRBJ1-4, with 7 positions matching TRBD1. With V trimmed by 1 base and J by 5 bases, 4 bases remained unmatched. The CDR3 spans 15 residues. The germline V gene has CDR1 LNHDA and CDR2 SQIVND (reference sequence).

The rearrangement links TRBV9 to TRBJ1-6; D gene uncertain. The germline V and J ends were trimmed by 0 bases and 7 bases, with 11 bases remaining between them. The germline V gene encodes CDR1 SGDLS and CDR2 YYNGEE. The CDR3 covers 15 residues. This CDR3 is CASSVEGGRNSPLHF. In DNA form, the CDR3 reads TGTGCCAGCAGCGTAGAAGGAGGGAGGAATTCACCCCTCCACTTT.

The gene calls are TRBV13 and TRBJ2-3, with D perhaps matching TRBD1 (6 bases). There are 15 residues in the CDR3. V dropped 2 bases and J dropped 2 bases, with 11 bases sitting between them. The V gene's germline CDR1 is PRHDT and CDR2 FYEKMQ (reference sequence). The CDR3 sequence: CASSLWGLSTDTQYF. In DNA form, the CDR3 reads TGTGCCAGCAGCTTATGGGGGCTATCCACAGATACGCAGTATTTT.

This chain links TRBV19 with TRBJ2-3; no firm D call. Germline V lookup: CDR1 LNHDA, CDR2 SQIVND (reference sequence). Trimming left V 1 base short and J 2 bases short, with 7 bases between. This CDR3 has 14 amino acids. As DNA, the CDR3 is TGTGCCAGTAGTATAGGGAGCCTCACAGATACGCAGTATTTT. Amino acids: CASSIGSLTDTQYF.

The chain combines TRBV19 with TRBJ2-3; 7 nucleotides match TRBD2. Germline V gene lookup returns CDR1 LNHDA and CDR2 SQIVND (reference sequence). V dropped 5 bases and J dropped 1; count of bases not matched to a gene: 6. The CDR3 runs 15 residues. CDR3 in amino acids: CASSRLAVRTDTQYF. CDR3 in DNA: TGTGCCAGTAGTCGCCTAGCGGTTCGCACAGATACGCAGTATTTT.

This chain uses TRBV5-1 with TRBJ1-2; 10 bases line up with TRBD1. Germline CDR1 and CDR2: SGHRS and YFSETQ. The CDR3 runs 14 residues. The V and J ends lost 5 bases and 4 bases, in that order; junction bases with no gene match: 5. Here the CDR3 reads CASSRTGGGYGYTF. The DNA for the CDR3 is TGCGCCAGCAGTCGGACAGGGGGAGGCTATGGCTACACCTTC. Full variable domain (rest looked up from reference TRBV5-1 and TRBJ1-2): KAGVTQTPRYLIKTRGQQVTLSCSPISGHRSVSWYQQTPGQGLQFLFEYFSETQRNKGNFPGRFSGRQFSNSRSEMNVSTLELGDSALYLCASSRTGGGYGYTFGSGTRLTVV.

The table lists this clone with a count of one. The chain employs TRBV14 and TRBJ2-3; 9 nucleotides line up with TRBD1. This CDR3 comprises 12 residues. With V trimmed by 9 bases and J by 14 bases, 12 bases remained unmatched. CDR1 is SGHDN and CDR2 is FVKESK in the germline V gene. CDR3 DNA sequence: TGTGCCAGAGAACGAACGGGACAGGGTGGGTATTTT. Protein sequence: CARERTGQGGYF.

The chain has TRBV29-1 and TRBJ1-1; a possible D gene is TRBD1 (6 bases). V shed 4 bases and J shed 7 bases, with 10 bases lying between them. The CDR3 totals 11 residues. Germline lookup yields CDR1 SQVTM and CDR2 ANQGSEA. For the CDR3, the DNA is TGCAGCGTTGGGACAGTACTTGAAGCTTTCTTT. This translates into CSVGTVLEAFF. Together with reference TRBV29-1 and TRBJ1-1, the CDR3 gives the full variable domain: SAVISQKPSRDICQRGTSLTIQCQVDSQVTMMFWYRQQPGQSLTLIATANQGSEATYESGFVIDKFPISRPNLTFSTLTVSNMSPEDSSIYLCSVGTVLEAFFGQGTRLTVV.